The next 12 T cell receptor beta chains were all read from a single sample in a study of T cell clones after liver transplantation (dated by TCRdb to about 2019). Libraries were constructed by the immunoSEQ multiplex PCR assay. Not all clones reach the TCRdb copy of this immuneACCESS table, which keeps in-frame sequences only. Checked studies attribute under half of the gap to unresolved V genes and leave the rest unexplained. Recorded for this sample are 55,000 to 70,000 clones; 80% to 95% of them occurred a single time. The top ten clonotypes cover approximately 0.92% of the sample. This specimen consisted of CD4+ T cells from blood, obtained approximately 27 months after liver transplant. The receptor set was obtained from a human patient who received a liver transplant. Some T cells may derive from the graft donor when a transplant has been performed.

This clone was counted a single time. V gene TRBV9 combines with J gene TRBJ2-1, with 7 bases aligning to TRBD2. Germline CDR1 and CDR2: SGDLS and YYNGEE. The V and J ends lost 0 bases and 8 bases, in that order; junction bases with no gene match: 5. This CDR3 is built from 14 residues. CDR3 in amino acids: CASSVGASGDEQFF. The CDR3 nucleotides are TGTGCCAGCAGCGTAGGGGCTAGCGGCGATGAGCAGTTCTTC.

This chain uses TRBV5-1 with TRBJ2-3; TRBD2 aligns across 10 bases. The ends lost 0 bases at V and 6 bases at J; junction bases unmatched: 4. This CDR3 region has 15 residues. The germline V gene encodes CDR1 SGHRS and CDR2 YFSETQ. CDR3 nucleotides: TGCGCCAGCAGCTTGGCAGCGGGAGGGTATGATACGCAGTATTTT. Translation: CASSLAAGGYDTQYF.

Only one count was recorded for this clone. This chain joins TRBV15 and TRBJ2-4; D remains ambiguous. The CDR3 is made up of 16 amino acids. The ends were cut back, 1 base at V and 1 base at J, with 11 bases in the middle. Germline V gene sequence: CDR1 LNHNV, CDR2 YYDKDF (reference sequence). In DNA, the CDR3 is TGTGCCACCAGCAGAGCTATGAATTCCGCCAAAAACATTCAGTACTTC. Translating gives CATSRAMNSAKNIQYF.

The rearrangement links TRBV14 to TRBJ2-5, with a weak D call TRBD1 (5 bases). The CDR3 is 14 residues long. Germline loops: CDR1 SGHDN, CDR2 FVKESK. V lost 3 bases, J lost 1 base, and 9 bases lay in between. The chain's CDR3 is CASSQAGLQETQYF. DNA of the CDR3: TGTGCCAGCAGCCAGGCAGGGCTCCAAGAGACCCAGTACTTC.

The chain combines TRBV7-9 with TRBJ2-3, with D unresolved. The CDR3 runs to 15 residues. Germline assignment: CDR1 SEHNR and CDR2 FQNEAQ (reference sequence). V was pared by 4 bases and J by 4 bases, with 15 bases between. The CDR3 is CASSSPTGIADTQYF. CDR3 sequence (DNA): TGTGCCAGCAGCTCCCCCACGGGTATCGCAGATACGCAGTATTTT.

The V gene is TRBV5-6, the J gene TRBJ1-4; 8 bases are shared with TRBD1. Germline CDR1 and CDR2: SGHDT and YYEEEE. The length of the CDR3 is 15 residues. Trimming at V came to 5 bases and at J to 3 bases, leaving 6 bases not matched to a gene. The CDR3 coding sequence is TGTGCCAGCAGTTATCAGGGGGCGGCTAATGAAAAACTGTTTTTT. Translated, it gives CASSYQGAANEKLFF.

The CDR3 loop reads CSLLRADSLSYNEQFF. CDR3 bases: TGCAGCCTCCTGCGGGCGGACTCACTCTCCTACAATGAGCAGTTCTTC. This sequence joins TRBV29-1 and TRBJ2-1; a possible D gene is TRBD2 (5 bases). The CDR3 totals 16 residues. The V end was cut by 8 bases, the J end by 0 bases, with 20 bases between. CDR1 is SQVTM and CDR2 is ANQGSEA in the germline V gene.

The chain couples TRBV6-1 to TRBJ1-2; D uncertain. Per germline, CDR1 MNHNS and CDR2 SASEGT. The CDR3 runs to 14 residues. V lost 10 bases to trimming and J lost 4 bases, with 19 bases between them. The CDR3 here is CATSDRGYGYGYTF. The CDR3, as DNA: TGTGCCACGTCGGACCGTGGGTACGGCTATGGCTACACCTTC.

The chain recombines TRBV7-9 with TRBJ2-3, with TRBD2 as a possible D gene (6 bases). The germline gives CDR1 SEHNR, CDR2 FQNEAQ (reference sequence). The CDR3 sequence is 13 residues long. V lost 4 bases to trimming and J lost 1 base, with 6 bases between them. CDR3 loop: CASSWGGTDTQYF. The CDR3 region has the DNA TGTGCCAGCAGCTGGGGGGGCACAGATACGCAGTATTTT.

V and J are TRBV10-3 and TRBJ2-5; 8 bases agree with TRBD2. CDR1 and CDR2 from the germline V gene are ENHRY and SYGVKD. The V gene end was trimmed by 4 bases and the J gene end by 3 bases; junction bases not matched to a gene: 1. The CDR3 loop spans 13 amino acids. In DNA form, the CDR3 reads TGTGCCATCAGTGTTAGCGGGGAAGAGACCCAGTACTTC. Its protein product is CAISVSGEETQYF.

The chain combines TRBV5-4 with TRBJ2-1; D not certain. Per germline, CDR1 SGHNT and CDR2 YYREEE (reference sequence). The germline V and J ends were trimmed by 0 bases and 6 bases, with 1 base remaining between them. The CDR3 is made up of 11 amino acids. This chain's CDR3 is CASSLANEQFF. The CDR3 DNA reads TGTGCCAGCAGCTTGGCCAATGAGCAGTTCTTC.

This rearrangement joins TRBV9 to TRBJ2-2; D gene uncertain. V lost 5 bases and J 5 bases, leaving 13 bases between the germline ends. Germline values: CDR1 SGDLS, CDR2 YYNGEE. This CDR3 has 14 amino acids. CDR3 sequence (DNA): TGTGCCAGCAGTTTCGGAAGTGAAACCGGGGAGCTGTTTTTT. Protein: CASSFGSETGELFF.